This TCR beta chain was observed in a study of blood T cells in healthy people across ages. CDR3 size: 11 residues. Trimming removed 3 bases at V and 7 bases at J, with 6 bases between. Germline CDR1 and CDR2: LGHDT and YNNKEL (reference sequence). Regarding this clonotype: Its antigen is undetermined.

The authors ran a second PCR of about 7 to 11 cycles using a sample-barcoded 5' primer and a J-beta primer mix. TCRdb processed the 5' RACE reads anew with MiXCR; each CDR3 protein has one entry. The table has about 730,000 distinct CDR3 sequences, roughly 47% seen once; the top ten hold 20% to 25%. General study results and limits: More naive CD4+ cells and higher diversity were found in long-lived than in aged donors. Researchers deemed the diversity estimates from one million T cells underestimates.

The sequencing input was blood. The receptor was isolated from a woman aged 60-75 years in good health. The genes are TRBV3-1 and TRBJ1-1, with D possibly TRBD1 on 6 matching bases. This CDR3 is CASSQDSEAFF. The CDR3 nucleotides read TGTGCCAGCAGCCAGGACAGTGAAGCTTTCTTT.